This T cell receptor beta chain was recorded in a study of chemoradiotherapy in HPV16-positive cancers. On the study more broadly: Candidate HPV-specific T-cell clones and common TCR motifs came from functional assays in a couple of HPV16-positive patients.

Sequencing was performed with immunoSEQ multiplex PCR; in TCRdb, only in-frame clones are kept and a portion is missing. In the table there are 10,000 to 11,000 clones, 86% of which are singletons. Trimming took 5 bases from V and 8 from J; bases not matched to a gene: 3. The CDR3 spans 12 residues. The germline gives CDR1 SGHTA, CDR2 FQGNSA. The sequence came from a human donor with HPV-associated anogenital cancer. This sample comprised blood, obtained from a patient who underwent chemoradiotherapy. V and J are TRBV7-2 and TRBJ1-1; 9 bases line up with TRBD1. CDR3: CASSLQGAEAFF. CDR3 sequence (DNA): TGTGCCAGCAGCCTACAGGGGGCGGAAGCTTTCTTT.